These T cell receptor beta chains were read from a single sample in a study of blood T cell repertoires in COVID-19. Repertoires were generated with immunoSEQ multiplex PCR, while TCRdb's copy carries only in-frame clones and drops some. The repertoire consists of about 150,000 clones, with roughly 80% occurring once and the leading ten covering under 2%. Material for sequencing was peripheral blood. These receptors originate from a man older than 75 with acute or convalescent COVID-19. Each CDR3 is given with its conserved first and last residue. The D gene is left open where the match is weak. The size of a clone is reported for some rows only, either as once, few or many, or as a class for expanded clones.

. TRBJ1-4 TRBD1 TRBV18 CASSLKGTGVDEKLFF TGTGCCAGCTCACTAAAAGGGACAGGGGTGGATGAAAAACTGTTTTTT
. TRBJ1-1 . TRBV6-5 CASSLESSDTEAFF TGTGCCAGCAGCCTTGAAAGTTCAGACACTGAAGCTTTCTTT
. TRBJ1-2 . TRBV19 CASSINREGGYTF TGTGCCAGTAGTATTAACCGGGAGGGAGGCTACACCTTC
once TRBJ2-5 TRBD1 TRBV24-1 CATSEGTEETQYF TGTGCCACCAGTGAAGGGACAGAAGAGACCCAGTACTTC
. TRBJ2-3 TRBD2 TRBV27 CASSSGGANTDPQYF TGTGCCAGCAGTTCCGGGGGGGCTAACACAGATCCGCAGTATTTT
. TRBJ2-3 TRBD1 TRBV6-6 CASSYQGQHTDTQYF TGTGCCAGCAGTTACCAGGGACAGCACACAGATACGCAGTATTTT
. TRBJ1-2 TRBD1 TRBV5-1 CASRAGTGANYGYTF TGCGCCAGCAGAGCCGGGACAGGGGCCAACTATGGCTACACCTTC
once TRBJ1-6 . TRBV3-1/TRBV3-2 CASSQGQYNSPLHF TGTGCCAGCAGCCAAGGACAGTATAATTCACCCCTCCACTTT
. TRBJ1-2 TRBD1 TRBV5-4 CASSPRQGSYYGYTF TGTGCCAGCAGCCCCCGACAGGGAAGCTACTATGGCTACACCTTC
. TRBJ1-1 TRBD1 TRBV28 CASSSPGQFTEAFF TGTGCCAGCAGCTCCCCGGGACAGTTCACTGAAGCTTTCTTT
. TRBJ2-7 TRBD2 TRBV18 CASSPPGLASYEQYF TGTGCCAGCTCACCACCGGGACTAGCTAGTTACGAGCAGTACTTC
. TRBJ2-1 TRBD2 TRBV5-4 CASSYLSGGARDEQFF TGTGCCAGCAGCTACTTAAGCGGGGGGGCTCGGGATGAGCAGTTCTTC
. TRBJ2-1 TRBD2 TRBV3-1/TRBV3-2 CASSPPGGSYNEQFF TGTGCCAGCAGCCCCCCGGGGGGCTCCTACAATGAGCAGTTCTTC
. TRBJ1-1 TRBD1 TRBV5-1 CASSLSSGRGLTEAFF TGCGCCAGCAGCTTGAGCTCCGGCAGGGGGCTAACTGAAGCTTTCTTT
few TRBJ1-1 TRBD1 TRBV10-3 CAISGGQGTEAFF TGTGCCATCAGCGGGGGACAGGGCACTGAAGCTTTCTTT
. TRBJ1-4 . TRBV4-3 CASSQDQGREKLFF TGCGCCAGCAGCCAAGATCAGGGTCGGGAAAAACTGTTTTTT
. TRBJ1-4 . TRBV5-8 CASSLINGGHIF TGTGCCAGCAGTTTGATCAATGGCGGACATATTTTT
. TRBJ2-4 . TRBV12-3/TRBV12-4 CASSRDIQNIQYF TGTGCCAGCAGCCGGGACATACAAAACATTCAGTACTTC
. TRBJ2-2 . TRBV7-6 CASSLARGASNTGELFF TGTGCCAGCAGCTTAGCACGGGGGGCGTCGAACACCGGGGAGCTGTTTTTT
few TRBJ2-2 . TRBV20-1 CSASLWGERTGELFF TGCAGTGCTAGTCTTTGGGGGGAGCGCACCGGGGAGCTGTTTTTT
once TRBJ2-2 . TRBV2 CASSEVGSKNTGELFF TGTGCCAGCAGTGAGGTGGGCAGCAAAAACACCGGGGAGCTGTTTTTT
. TRBJ2-5 . TRBV18 CASSPIELETQYF TGTGCCAGCTCACCAATAGAGTTGGAGACCCAGTACTTC
. TRBJ1-2 TRBD1 TRBV7-9 CASSPGTGGRNYGYTF TGTGCCAGCAGCCCCGGGACAGGGGGCAGGAACTATGGCTACACCTTC
. TRBJ2-3 TRBD1 TRBV5-1 CASSSVGPPWDSPTQYF TGCGCCAGCAGCTCCGTCGGACCACCCTGGGACAGTCCTACGCAGTATTTT
. TRBJ2-1 TRBD1 TRBV7-2 CASSPLESTGGDEQFF TGTGCCAGCAGCCCACTCGAGTCGACAGGGGGCGATGAGCAGTTCTTC
. TRBJ2-3 TRBD2 TRBV19 CASSIDSGASTDTQYF TGTGCCAGTAGTATAGATAGCGGGGCTAGCACAGATACGCAGTATTTT
. TRBJ1-2 . TRBV28 CASSLGQYGYTF TGTGCCAGCAGTTTAGGCCAGTATGGCTACACCTTC
few TRBJ1-1 . TRBV19 CATDRSQNTEAFF TGTGCCACAGACAGGTCCCAGAACACTGAAGCTTTCTTT
. TRBJ2-5 TRBD1 TRBV11-3 CASSLGTGGQETQYF TGTGCCAGCAGCTTAGGGACAGGGGGCCAAGAGACCCAGTACTTC
. TRBJ2-5 TRBD1 TRBV11-2 CASSLDGTGRETQYF TGTGCCAGCAGCTTAGATGGGACAGGGCGCGAGACCCAGTACTTC
many TRBJ2-7 TRBD2 TRBV4-2 CASSQGTSGGAGSYEQYF TGTGCCAGCAGCCAAGGCACTAGCGGGGGGGCAGGATCCTACGAGCAGTACTTC
. TRBJ2-2 . TRBV5-1 CASSLARSGNTGELFF TGCGCCAGCAGCTTGGCACGTTCGGGAAACACCGGGGAGCTGTTTTTT
. TRBJ1-1 TRBD1 TRBV28 CASSFPGQGNTEAFF TGTGCCAGCAGTTTTCCGGGACAGGGGAACACTGAAGCTTTCTTT
. TRBJ1-1 . TRBV18 CASSSSGGNTEAFF TGTGCCAGCTCATCTTCCGGGGGGAACACTGAAGCTTTCTTT
. TRBJ2-5 TRBD1 TRBV10-3 CAISGGTGGKETQYF TGTGCCATCAGTGGGGGGACAGGGGGGAAGGAGACCCAGTACTTC
. TRBJ1-2 TRBD1 TRBV6-5 CASSRTGVYGYTF TGTGCCAGCAGTAGGACAGGCGTCTATGGCTACACCTTC
. TRBJ2-3 TRBD2 TRBV7-2 CASSSGLAGRTDTQYF TGTGCCAGCAGCTCAGGACTAGCGGGCCGCACAGATACGCAGTATTTT
. TRBJ1-3 . TRBV10-3 CAISPHLTGGNTIYF TGTGCCATCAGCCCCCACCTAACAGGGGGAAACACCATATATTTT
. TRBJ2-1 . TRBV18 CASSPPMSSYNEQFF TGTGCCAGCTCACCACCCATGAGCTCCTACAATGAGCAGTTCTTC
. TRBJ2-5 TRBD1 TRBV18 CASSPGQGAAETQYF TGTGCCAGCTCACCAGGACAGGGGGCTGCGGAGACCCAGTACTTC
. TRBJ2-1 . TRBV10-3 CAISESRGVYNEQFF TGTGCCATCAGTGAGTCGAGAGGTGTCTACAATGAGCAGTTCTTC
. TRBJ2-3 . TRBV19 CASSIRGTGRGTDTQYF TGTGCCAGTAGTATCAGGGGTACAGGGAGGGGCACAGATACGCAGTATTTT
. TRBJ1-1 TRBD1 TRBV5-1 CASSLRTGNGAEAFF TGCGCCAGCAGCTTGAGGACAGGGAACGGTGCTGAAGCTTTCTTT
. TRBJ2-5 . TRBV21-1 CASSKANRKRTGEETQYF TGTGCCAGCAGCAAAGCGAATAGAAAAAGGACAGGGGAAGAGACCCAGTACTTC
. TRBJ1-1 TRBD1 TRBV7-8 CASSSDRATEAFF TGTGCCAGCAGCTCGGACAGGGCCACTGAAGCTTTCTTT
. TRBJ2-7 TRBD1 TRBV19 CASSLGQGRTYEQYF TGTGCCAGTAGTCTCGGACAGGGTAGGACCTACGAGCAGTACTTC
. TRBJ2-3 TRBD2 TRBV29-1 CSVAPVLAGGTDTQYF TGCAGCGTCGCCCCCGTGCTAGCGGGGGGAACAGATACGCAGTATTTT
. TRBJ1-3 TRBD1 TRBV19 CASSTAGTGASGNTIYF TGTGCCAGTAGTACAGCCGGGACAGGGGCCTCTGGAAACACCATATATTTT
few TRBJ1-1 TRBD1 TRBV12-3/TRBV12-4 CASSRDRATEAFF TGTGCCAGCAGCCGGGACAGGGCCACTGAAGCTTTCTTT
. TRBJ1-2 TRBD1 TRBV5-1 CASSPEGQGEGYTF TGCGCCAGCAGCCCGGAAGGACAGGGCGAAGGCTACACCTTC
. TRBJ2-3 TRBD1 TRBV6-2/TRBV6-3 CASSYPRTGSTDTQYF TGTGCCAGCAGTTACCCAAGGACAGGAAGCACAGATACGCAGTATTTT
. TRBJ2-5 . TRBV28 CASSIAPETQYF TGTGCCAGCAGCATAGCGCCCGAGACCCAGTACTTC
. TRBJ1-2 . TRBV6-5 CASSPRRDHYGYTF TGTGCCAGCAGTCCAAGGCGGGATCACTATGGCTACACCTTC
. TRBJ2-2 TRBD1 TRBV2 CASTRTGRSGELFF TGTGCCAGCACCCGGACAGGGAGGAGCGGGGAGCTGTTTTTT
once TRBJ2-1 . TRBV11-3 CASSFFGDWGDNEQFF TGTGCCAGCAGCTTTTTCGGTGACTGGGGAGACAATGAGCAGTTCTTC
once TRBJ1-1 TRBD1 TRBV9 CASSAGDSTSTAFF TGTGCCAGCAGCGCTGGGGACAGTACGTCGACAGCTTTCTTT
. TRBJ1-2 TRBD1 TRBV7-3 CASSSGQGGGYTF TGTGCCAGCAGCTCCGGACAGGGAGGCGGCTACACCTTC